A single sample gave rise to the 21 T cell receptor beta chains below, sequenced in a study of neurological immune-mediated disorders. TCRdb itself ran the 5' RACE reads through MiXCR, one entry per CDR3 protein. The sample has approximately 74,000 distinct CDR3 sequences; 9.4% are singletons. The sequenced material came from PBMCs. All receptors derive from a man in his fifties in good health.

This clonotype was counted ten times or more. The genes are TRBV5-1 and TRBJ1-6; D remains ambiguous. The germline V gene has CDR1 SGHRS and CDR2 YFSETQ. CDR3 length: 15 amino acids. The ends were cut back, 0 bases at V and 6 bases at J, with 10 bases in the middle. For the CDR3, the DNA is TGCGCCAGCAGCTTGGAAGTGACTCTTAATTCACCCCTCCACTTT. This codes for CASSLEVTLNSPLHF.

In its sample, this clonotype was seen many times. This chain uses TRBV10-3 with TRBJ1-1, with 7 bases that match TRBD1. V lost 10 bases, J lost 3 bases, and 11 bases stayed unmatched. The CDR3 spans 14 residues. Germline assignment: CDR1 ENHRY and CDR2 SYGVKD. The CDR3 here is CATDREGPHTEAFF. The CDR3 nucleotides read TGTGCCACCGACAGGGAAGGCCCCCACACTGAAGCTTTCTTT.

This clonotype was seen many times. This sequence joins TRBV12-3 or TRBV12-4 and TRBJ1-1; perhaps TRBD1 as D (6 bases). The CDR3 totals 14 residues. V was cut by 5 bases and J by 1 base, with 11 bases left in between. CDR3 sequence reads: CASSEYRENTEAFF. CDR3 DNA sequence: TGTGCCAGCAGTGAATACAGGGAGAACACTGAAGCTTTCTTT.

This clonotype has at least ten counts. V gene TRBV6-1 combines with J gene TRBJ2-5, with D unresolved. The germline V gene encodes CDR1 MNHNS and CDR2 SASEGT. There are 12 residues in the CDR3. V gave up 2 bases and J gave up 3 bases, with 4 bases separating them. The DNA of the CDR3 is TGTGCCAGCAGTGAACGGAAAGAGACCCAGTACTTC. Protein sequence: CASSERKETQYF.

This clonotype was seen repeatedly, ten times or more. The chain recombines TRBV7-2 with TRBJ2-5, with TRBD2 matching over 12 bases. The ends lost 5 bases at V and 4 bases at J; junction bases unmatched: 2. The CDR3 has 14 amino acids. Germline CDR1 is SGHTA and CDR2 is FQGNSA. This CDR3 reads CASSKGLAGETQYF. The CDR3 DNA follows: TGTGCCAGCAGCAAGGGACTAGCGGGAGAGACCCAGTACTTC. The variable domain in full, with the rest retrieved from reference TRBV7-2 and TRBJ2-5, is GAGVSQSPSNKVTEKGKDVELRCDPISGHTALYWYRQSLGQGLEFLIYFQGNSAPDKSGLPSDRFSAERTGGSVSTLTIQRTQQEDSAVYLCASSKGLAGETQYFGPGTRLLVL.

There are many counts of this clonotype. V usage is TRBV7-2 and J usage is TRBJ1-6; TRBD1 matches at 8 bases. Germline trimming cut 7 bases from V and 7 bases from J; bases unmatched to any gene: 9. CDR1 SGHTA and CDR2 FQGNSA come from the germline V gene. The CDR3 totals 15 residues. The CDR3 DNA follows: TGTGCCAGCAAAACGAGGACAGGGAGGAATTCACCCCTCCACTTT. Its protein is CASKTRTGRNSPLHF.

Many counts were recorded for this clonotype. This sequence joins TRBV10-3 and TRBJ2-3, with D uncertain. V was shortened by 4 bases and J by 1 base, with 6 bases between the two germline ends. CDR1 and CDR2 from the germline V gene are ENHRY and SYGVKD. This CDR3 has 13 residues. The CDR3 here is CAISGQRTDTQYF. In DNA form, the CDR3 reads TGTGCCATCAGTGGGCAGCGCACAGATACGCAGTATTTT.

In its sample, this clonotype was seen many times. This chain links TRBV6-6 with TRBJ2-5; 10 nucleotides align to TRBD1. The CDR3 spans 15 residues. Trimming at V came to 10 bases and at J to 4 bases, leaving 12 bases not matched to a gene. Germline V CDR1 and CDR2: MNHNY, SVGAGI (reference sequence). The CDR3 reads CATKQGQGFGETQYF. The CDR3 region has the DNA TGTGCCACAAAACAGGGACAGGGGTTTGGAGAGACCCAGTACTTC.

There are many counts of this clonotype. The chain links TRBV3-1 to TRBJ2-3; no definite D call. The CDR3 runs 14 residues. CDR1 is LGHDT and CDR2 is YNNKEL in the germline V gene (reference sequence). Trimming took off 0 bases at V and 1 base at J, with 5 bases between the two ends. The CDR3: CASSQDIGTDTQYF. CDR3 nucleotides: TGTGCCAGCAGCCAAGATATCGGCACAGATACGCAGTATTTT.

The rearrangement links TRBV5-1 to TRBJ2-3; possible D gene TRBD2, 6 bases. The CDR3 has 15 amino acids. Germline V lookup: CDR1 SGHRS, CDR2 YFSETQ. Trimming shortened V by 0 bases and J by 2 bases, and 10 bases separated the two germline ends. This chain's CDR3 is CASSLEADYTDTQYF. CDR3 coding DNA: TGCGCCAGCAGCTTGGAGGCGGACTACACAGATACGCAGTATTTT.

Note on this clonotype: With a much larger clone just one base away, this may be a read error. The chain uses TRBV20-1 and TRBJ2-1; a weak D match, TRBD1 (5 bases). Trimming cost V 6 bases and J 6 bases, with 21 bases left between them. From germline, CDR1 is DFQATT and CDR2 SNEGSKA (reference sequence). The CDR3 loop spans 15 amino acids. CDR3 sequence reads: CSAGDDRRACNEQFF. The CDR3 DNA follows: TGCAGTGCCGGAGACGACAGAAGGGCGTGCAATGAGCAGTTCTTC.

This clonotype was detected ten times or more. The chain joins TRBV5-1 to TRBJ1-1, with a tentative D call TRBD1 (6 bases). V was shortened by 5 bases and J by 7 bases, with 21 bases between the two germline ends. The CDR3 totals 15 residues. Germline V lookup: CDR1 SGHRS, CDR2 YFSETQ. CDR3 nucleotide sequence: TGCGCCAGCAGATCCGTAGGGGGGGCGCTCGATGAAGCTTTCTTT. Translation gives CASRSVGGALDEAFF.

This clonotype was observed many times. The CDR3 region has the DNA TGCAGTGCTCTTCCGGAGAACCACGAAGAGACCCAGTACTTC. This codes for CSALPENHEETQYF. The chain employs TRBV20-1 and TRBJ2-5; D not certain. CDR1 is DFQATT and CDR2 is SNEGSKA in the germline V gene (reference sequence). This CDR3 contains 14 residues. Between the trimmed V and J ends, which lost 5 bases and 3 bases, there was a span of 16 bases.

This clonotype appeared many times. The CDR3 loop is CATSRDTGVFTDTQYF. In DNA, the CDR3 is TGTGCCACCAGCAGAGATACGGGGGTATTCACAGATACGCAGTATTTT. V usage is TRBV15 and J usage is TRBJ2-3; TRBD2 might be the D (6 bases). Trimming shortened V by 0 bases and J by 2 bases, and 12 bases separated the two germline ends. The CDR3 totals 16 residues. In germline, CDR1 is LNHNV, CDR2 YYDKDF (reference sequence).

The CDR3 here is CASSTRTGGKDTQYF. The CDR3, as DNA: TGTGCCAGTAGTACTCGGACAGGGGGAAAGGATACGCAGTATTTT. This chain connects TRBV19 to TRBJ2-3; TRBD1 aligns across 10 bases. The CDR3 sequence is 15 residues long. Trimming at V came to 4 bases and at J to 6 bases, leaving 7 bases not matched to a gene. Germline V gene data show CDR1 as LNHDA and CDR2 as SQIVND (reference sequence).

This clonotype was counted many times. The chain is built from TRBV5-1 and TRBJ1-6; tentatively, D is TRBD1 (5 bases). V lost 0 bases, J lost 10 bases, and 14 bases lay in between. Germline CDR1 SGHRS, CDR2 YFSETQ. The CDR3 is 15 amino acids. For the CDR3, the DNA is TGCGCCAGCAGCTTGGCCGGGCAGGGAAGGTCACCCCTCCACTTT. It specifies CASSLAGQGRSPLHF.

This clonotype has at least ten counts. The chain is built from TRBV5-1 and TRBJ2-2; a possible D gene is TRBD2 (6 bases). The germline V and J ends were trimmed by 4 bases and 0 bases, with 13 bases remaining between them. Germline lookup yields CDR1 SGHRS and CDR2 YFSETQ. The CDR3 runs to 16 residues. CDR3 sequence reads: CASSQVPGANTGELFF. CDR3 in DNA: TGCGCCAGCAGCCAGGTACCGGGGGCGAACACCGGGGAGCTGTTTTTT.

This clonotype was detected many times. The chain recombines TRBV5-5 with TRBJ2-2, with 8 bases matching TRBD2. The CDR3 spans 16 residues. Germline V gene sequence: CDR1 SGHKS, CDR2 YYEKEE (reference sequence). The V gene end was trimmed by 3 bases and the J gene end by 7 bases; junction bases not matched to a gene: 11. CDR3: CASSSLGGALDGELFF. In DNA form, the CDR3 reads TGTGCCAGCAGCTCCCTCGGGGGGGCGCTGGACGGGGAGCTGTTTTTT.

This clonotype showed up many times. This chain uses TRBV5-1 with TRBJ1-2; tentative D call: TRBD1 (6 bases). With 4 bases removed from V and 4 bases from J, the gap between germline ends came to 17 bases. In germline, CDR1 is SGHRS, CDR2 YFSETQ. This CDR3 is 15 amino acids long. The chain's CDR3 is CASSPWTAPGYGYTF. The CDR3 DNA is TGCGCCAGCAGCCCCTGGACAGCCCCGGGCTATGGCTACACCTTC. The full variable domain, with the rest looked up from reference TRBV5-1 and TRBJ1-2, is KAGVTQTPRYLIKTRGQQVTLSCSPISGHRSVSWYQQTPGQGLQFLFEYFSETQRNKGNFPGRFSGRQFSNSRSEMNVSTLELGDSALYLCASSPWTAPGYGYTFGSGTRLTVV.

This clonotype was observed many times. The chain recombines TRBV10-3 with TRBJ2-2; D remains ambiguous. In germline, CDR1 is ENHRY, CDR2 SYGVKD. The CDR3 loop spans 18 amino acids. The V and J ends lost 0 bases and 4 bases respectively, with 18 bases between them. The DNA for the CDR3 is TGTGCCATCAGTGAGTCTTCGGGTGTACTTACAATCACCGGGGAGCTGTTTTTT. Protein sequence: CAISESSGVLTITGELFF.

In its sample, this clonotype was seen many times. The CDR3 DNA is TGCGCCAGCAGCGACGGACTAGCACAAGAGACCCAGTACTTC. The encoded protein is CASSDGLAQETQYF. The chain combines TRBV5-1 with TRBJ2-5, with 8 nucleotides matching TRBD2. The CDR3 extends over 14 amino acids. Trimming took 4 bases from V and 2 from J; bases not matched to a gene: 4. Germline assignment: CDR1 SGHRS and CDR2 YFSETQ.